Presented here are 19 T cell receptor beta chains from one specimen sequenced in a study of T cells after yellow fever vaccination. TCRdb redid the calling of the 5' RACE reads with MiXCR, one entry per CDR3 protein. The sample shows 42,000 or so distinct CDR3 sequences, 6% to 7% of them seen only once. This specimen was CD8+ T cells not binding an NS4B(214-222) dextramer, sorted from PBMCs, taken 45 days after the yellow fever booster vaccination. The receptors derive from a man aged 25-45 years who received the YFV17D yellow fever vaccine.

In its sample, this clonotype was seen many times. This chain links TRBV20-1 with TRBJ2-2; possibly TRBD1 for D (5 bases). The CDR3 covers 14 residues. Per the germline V gene, CDR1 is DFQATT and CDR2 is SNEGSKA (reference sequence). Trimming stripped 3 bases from V and 2 bases from J, with 10 bases between. For the CDR3, the DNA is TGCAGTGCTAGGGCCAGGGTTAACACCGGGGAGCTGTTTTTT. This gives the protein CSARARVNTGELFF.

The chain employs TRBV9 and TRBJ2-2; weak D call: TRBD1 (5 bases). Germline CDR1 is SGDLS and CDR2 is YYNGEE. The CDR3 extends over 13 amino acids. Trimming took 5 bases from V and 0 from J, leaving 5 bases between them. The CDR3 coding sequence is TGTGCCAGCAGACAGGCGAACACCGGGGAGCTGTTTTTT. This sequence encodes CASRQANTGELFF.

This clonotype appeared many times. This rearrangement joins TRBV2 to TRBJ2-3; 8 nucleotides line up with TRBD2. The length of the CDR3 is 16 residues. After removal of 2 bases from V and 4 bases from J, the junction contained 8 bases not matched to a gene. From germline, CDR1 is SNHLY and CDR2 FYNNEI. The DNA of the CDR3 is TGTGCCAGCAGTGAATTAAAGGGACTAGATGCAGATACGCAGTATTTT. Translating it yields CASSELKGLDADTQYF.

This clonotype was detected a few times. The chain employs TRBV27 and TRBJ2-1; the D is unclear. Germline CDR1 MNHEY, CDR2 SMNVEV (reference sequence). The CDR3 sequence is 13 residues long. V was cut by 3 bases and J by 9 bases, with 12 bases left in between. The CDR3 region has the DNA TGTGCCAGCAGTTTGAGTGGGGTCATTGAGCAGTTCTTC. Protein: CASSLSGVIEQFF.

This clonotype was detected many times. The J gene is TRBJ2-7, the V gene TRBV27; TRBD2 matches at 10 bases. The trim removed 5 bases at V and 4 bases at J, leaving 11 bases unmatched. This CDR3 has 16 amino acids. CDR1 is MNHEY and CDR2 is SMNVEV in the germline V gene (reference sequence). Written as DNA, the CDR3 is TGTGCCAGCAGTCATATTCTAGCGGGGGCACAGTACGAGCAGTACTTC. As protein: CASSHILAGAQYEQYF.

This clonotype was recorded many times. The V and J genes are TRBV6-2 or TRBV6-3 and TRBJ1-5, with 12 positions matching TRBD1. This CDR3 is built from 19 residues. The germline gives CDR1 MNHEY, CDR2 SVGEGT. Trimming cost V 2 bases and J 1 base; bases outside gene matches: 9. The CDR3 here is CASSYTLGTGGGSNQPQHF. The CDR3 DNA is TGTGCCAGCAGTTACACCCTCGGGACAGGGGGCGGGAGCAATCAGCCCCAGCATTTT.

This clonotype was picked up many times. This chain connects TRBV7-8 to TRBJ2-7, with TRBD1 matching over 8 bases. J gave up 2 bases and V 4 bases, and 7 bases lay outside the gene matches. The germline CDR1 and CDR2 sequences are SGHVS and FQNEAQ. The CDR3 has 15 residues. The CDR3 DNA reads as TGTGCCAGCAGCTCAGCAGGGACAGGCACCTACGAGCAGTACTTC. Translating gives CASSSAGTGTYEQYF. The complete variable domain, with remaining parts taken from reference TRBV7-8 and TRBJ2-7, reads GAGVSQSPRYKVAKRGQDVALRCDPISGHVSLFWYQQALGQGPEFLTYFQNEAQLDKSGLPSDRFFAERPEGSVSTLKIQRTQQEDSAVYLCASSSAGTGTYEQYFGPGTRLTVT.

The rearrangement uses TRBV29-1 and TRBJ2-7; 8 bases match TRBD1. This CDR3 contains 13 residues. Germline values: CDR1 SQVTM, CDR2 ANQGSEA. V dropped 5 bases and J dropped 1; count of bases not matched to a gene: 4. The CDR3 is CSVRQGTSYEQYF. CDR3 in DNA: TGCAGCGTTCGACAGGGGACGTCCTACGAGCAGTACTTC.

The J gene is TRBJ2-6, the V gene TRBV29-1, with 10 bases lining up with TRBD1. The germline V gene encodes CDR1 SQVTM and CDR2 ANQGSEA. CDR3 size: 15 residues. The V segment lost 7 bases and the J segment 4 bases; nucleotides outside the gene matches: 7. The CDR3 DNA sequence: TGCAGCGCCTGGACAGGGGGAGCAGGGGCCAACGTCCTGACTTTC. The encoded protein is CSAWTGGAGANVLTF. Full variable domain (remainder filled in from reference TRBV29-1 and TRBJ2-6): SAVISQKPSRDICQRGTSLTIQCQVDSQVTMMFWYRQQPGQSLTLIATANQGSEATYESGFVIDKFPISRPNLTFSTLTVSNMSPEDSSIYLCSAWTGGAGANVLTFGAGSRLTVL.

This clonotype has ten or more counts. This chain links TRBV27 with TRBJ2-2; perhaps TRBD2 as D (5 bases). Trimming left V 5 bases short and J 1 base short, with 8 bases between. From germline, CDR1 is MNHEY and CDR2 SMNVEV (reference sequence). The CDR3 consists of 14 residues. CDR3 nucleotides: TGTGCCAGCAGTCCCGGACTGAACACCGGGGAGCTGTTTTTT. Its protein is CASSPGLNTGELFF.

This clonotype was counted ten times or more. The CDR3 region has the DNA TGTGCCAGCAGGAGGAACAATGAGCAGTTCTTC. Translation gives CASRRNNEQFF. The chain joins TRBV12-3 or TRBV12-4 to TRBJ2-1, with D hard to call. Trimming stripped 6 bases from V and 5 bases from J, with 5 bases between. The CDR3 sequence is 11 residues long.

This clonotype was seen ten or more times. The chain joins TRBV7-9 to TRBJ2-5, with 7 positions matching TRBD2. The CDR3 extends over 15 amino acids. V lost 4 bases to trimming and J lost 5 bases; unmatched junction nucleotides: 10. The germline CDR1 and CDR2 sequences are SEHNR and FQNEAQ (reference sequence). The CDR3, as DNA: TGTGCCAGCAGCTCCCTGGGGCTAGCGGTGGAGACCCAGTACTTC. It translates to CASSSLGLAVETQYF.

The chain is built from TRBV11-2 and TRBJ2-7, with 10 bases identical to TRBD2. V dropped 5 bases and J dropped 7; count of bases not matched to a gene: 11. This CDR3 is 15 amino acids long. Germline CDR1 and CDR2: SGHAT and FQNNGV. CDR3 DNA sequence: TGTGCCAGCAGCCCTGGACTAGCGGCGCTACGGGAGCAGTACTTC. Protein product: CASSPGLAALREQYF.

On this clonotype: Just one base apart from a much larger clone, this may be a read error. V is TRBV5-1 and J is TRBJ2-7, with TRBD2 matching over 11 bases. Germline CDR1 reads SGHRS; CDR2 reads YFSETQ. The CDR3 is made up of 15 amino acids. The trim removed 4 bases at V and 6 bases at J, leaving 9 bases unmatched. CDR3 in amino acids: CASSLPGLAASEQYF. The CDR3 DNA reads TGCGCCAGCAGCCTCCCGGGACTAGCGGCTAGCGAGCAGTACTTC.

Ten or more counts support this clonotype. This sequence joins TRBV27 and TRBJ2-3, with TRBD1 identical over 9 bases. The CDR3 has 16 amino acids. V gave up 6 bases and J gave up 1 base; unmatched junction bases: 8. Per germline, CDR1 MNHEY and CDR2 SMNVEV (reference sequence). CDR3 sequence: CASRTGTGSRTDTQYF. The CDR3 DNA reads as TGTGCCAGCAGAACAGGGACAGGGTCTCGCACAGATACGCAGTATTTT.

This clonotype was picked up many times. The chain combines TRBV24-1 with TRBJ2-5, with D uncertain. Germline lookup yields CDR1 KGHDR and CDR2 SFDVKD. V was cut by 3 bases and J by 2 bases, with 9 bases left in between. This CDR3 is built from 14 residues. CDR3: CATSDEDEQETQYF. The CDR3 DNA follows: TGTGCCACCAGTGATGAGGACGAACAAGAGACCCAGTACTTC.

This clonotype was seen ten or more times. The CDR3 bases are TGTGCCAGCAGTGAAGGGCCTCTAGCGGGAGGCTGGTACGAGCAGTACTTC. Its protein product is CASSEGPLAGGWYEQYF. The chain uses TRBV6-1 and TRBJ2-7; 11 nucleotides align to TRBD2. The CDR3 sequence is 17 residues long. Germline values: CDR1 MNHNS, CDR2 SASEGT. V was pared by 1 base and J by 4 bases, with 9 bases of the junction left unmatched.

This clonotype was found many times. The DNA for the CDR3 is TGTGCCAGCAGTAGCGGCGCGTCCTACAATGAGCAGTTCTTC. This codes for CASSSGASYNEQFF. The chain is built from TRBV25-1 and TRBJ2-1; tentative D call: TRBD2 (5 bases). V lost 5 bases, J lost 1 base, and 9 bases lay in between. The germline gives CDR1 MGHDK, CDR2 SYGVNS. CDR3 length equals 14 residues.

At least ten counts were recorded for this clonotype. This chain uses TRBV24-1 with TRBJ2-1, with D unclear. CDR1 is KGHDR and CDR2 is SFDVKD in the germline V gene. Trimming removed 3 bases at V and 8 bases at J, with 7 bases between. The CDR3 length is 12 residues. The CDR3 here is CATSDNIDEQFF. In DNA form, the CDR3 reads TGTGCCACCAGTGATAACATCGATGAGCAGTTCTTC.